The clone carrying this T cell receptor (beta chain) was seen repeatedly, ten times or more. These data come from a study of metastatic and nonmetastatic thyroid tumors. All patients reached thyroid surgery having received no treatment beforehand. TCRdb ran MiXCR on the PCR reads. The sample lists 40,000 to 55,000 clones; approximately 15% were seen once. J was trimmed by 10 bases and V by 6 bases; bases with no gene match: 7. Germline assignment: CDR1 LNHDA and CDR2 SQIVND (reference sequence). There are 13 residues in the CDR3. This receptor was obtained from a female donor with papillary thyroid cancer or a benign thyroid nodule (not recorded which). Some clones in this sample may be carry-over from other donors' samples. Source material: blood. This chain uses TRBV19 with TRBJ2-1, with 9 nucleotides matching TRBD2. The CDR3 nucleotides read TGTGCCAGTAGACCCCTAGCGGGGCCAGAGCAGTTCTTC. Amino acids: CASRPLAGPEQFF.